These 15 T cell receptor beta chains share one sample of origin, sequenced in a study of Ad26.COV2.S vaccination and SARS-CoV-2 variants. Sequencing used immunoSEQ multiplex PCR; TCRdb keeps in-frame clones, though not all of them. Here the sample spans 430,000 or so clones, 80% to 95% being singletons. Specified treatment: roughly 19 received Ad26.COV2.S at low or high dose, single or two shots; about 5 received placebo; per-sample allocation not given. Collection of the samples took place on day 63 after the first injection of vaccine or placebo. The material was peripheral blood, obtained in a trial of Ad26.COV2.S vaccine versus placebo. The source of these receptors is a person between 18 and 65 years old who received the Ad26.COV2.S COVID-19 vaccine or a placebo.

V is TRBV12-3 or TRBV12-4 and J is TRBJ1-2; no clear D. V gave up 2 bases and J gave up 4 bases, with 8 bases separating them. The CDR3 consists of 13 residues. The CDR3 sequence: CASSLSSPYGYTF. The CDR3 bases are TGTGCCAGCAGTTTATCCTCTCCCTATGGCTACACCTTC.

The V call is TRBV4-2, the J call TRBJ2-3; D unclear. Germline loops: CDR1 LGHNA, CDR2 YNFKEQ. V lost 1 base, J lost 3 bases, and 14 bases lay in between. This CDR3 comprises 16 residues. This CDR3 reads CASSQVSQAGTDTQYF. CDR3 sequence (DNA): TGTGCCAGCAGCCAAGTGTCGCAGGCCGGGACAGATACGCAGTATTTT.

The V call is TRBV2, the J call TRBJ1-1, with D maybe TRBD1 (6 bases). This CDR3 has 14 residues. V gave up 2 bases and J gave up 4 bases, with 11 bases separating them. Germline CDR1 and CDR2: SNHLY and FYNNEI. CDR3: CASSEQGQSTEAFF. CDR3 nucleotide sequence: TGTGCCAGCAGTGAACAGGGGCAGAGCACTGAAGCTTTCTTT. The full variable domain, rest sourced from reference TRBV2 and TRBJ1-1, is EPEVTQTPSHQVTQMGQEVILRCVPISNHLYFYWYRQILGQKVEFLVSFYNNEISEKSEIFDDQFSVERPDGSNFTLKIRSTKLEDSAMYFCASSEQGQSTEAFFGQGTRLTVV.

V and J are TRBV6-2 or TRBV6-3 and TRBJ2-6; D uncertain. CDR1 MNHEY and CDR2 SVGEGT come from the germline V gene. There are 16 residues in the CDR3. Between the trimmed V and J ends, which lost 2 bases and 0 bases, there was a span of 8 bases. The DNA for the CDR3 is TGTGCCAGCAGTTACCCCGGCATCTCTGGGGCCAACGTCCTGACTTTC. Translating gives CASSYPGISGANVLTF.

The rearrangement uses TRBV7-2 and TRBJ1-3, with D maybe TRBD1 (5 bases). V was trimmed by 5 bases and J by 4 bases, leaving 12 bases between them. In germline, CDR1 is SGHTA, CDR2 FQGNSA. The CDR3 sequence is 14 residues long. The DNA of the CDR3 is TGTGCCAGCAGCCCAGGGCCCGGAGGAAACACCATATATTTT. It encodes CASSPGPGGNTIYF.

The V and J genes are TRBV30 and TRBJ2-1; D call uncertain. Germline values: CDR1 GTSNPN, CDR2 SVGIG (reference sequence). There are 12 residues in the CDR3. V lost 2 bases and J 10 bases, leaving 12 bases between the germline ends. The CDR3 here is CAWSLRSDEQFF. DNA for the CDR3: TGTGCCTGGAGTCTCAGGTCGGACGAGCAGTTCTTC.

The chain recombines TRBV24-1 with TRBJ2-1, with D unresolved. Germline V gene sequence: CDR1 KGHDR, CDR2 SFDVKD. Trimming removed 4 bases at V and 6 bases at J, with 3 bases between. The CDR3 consists of 11 residues. CDR3 residues: CATSDINEQFF. DNA for the CDR3: TGTGCCACCAGTGACATCAATGAGCAGTTCTTC.

The chain uses TRBV6-6 and TRBJ1-3; TRBD1 might be the D (5 bases). The germline V gene has CDR1 MNHNY and CDR2 SVGAGI (reference sequence). The CDR3 loop spans 16 amino acids. Trimming pared 0 bases from V and 4 bases from J, leaving 13 bases between. The CDR3 DNA reads as TGTGCCAGCAGTTACTCGACAGCGACGCAGGGAAACACCATATATTTT. It is translated as CASSYSTATQGNTIYF.

This clone appeared a few times. This chain joins TRBV5-4 and TRBJ2-7; TRBD2 matches 7 bases. Looked up from germline, CDR1 is SGHNT and CDR2 is YYREEE (reference sequence). The V segment lost 5 bases and the J segment 2 bases; nucleotides outside the gene matches: 10. CDR3 length: 15 amino acids. The CDR3 loop is CASRDISGPTYEQYF. CDR3 sequence (DNA): TGTGCCAGCAGGGATATTAGCGGGCCTACCTACGAGCAGTACTTC.

The rearrangement uses TRBV4-3 and TRBJ2-1; TRBD2 agrees at 10 bases. Looked up from germline, CDR1 is LGHNA and CDR2 is YSLEER. This CDR3 has 15 residues. V shed 5 bases, J shed 7 bases, and the junction held 8 bases outside the gene matches. CDR3 in DNA: TGCGCCAGCAGCGAGAGACTAGCGGGTTTTAATGAGCAGTTCTTC. As protein: CASSERLAGFNEQFF.

J is TRBJ1-2 and V is TRBV24-1; the D gene is possibly TRBD1 (6 bases). Trimming pared 3 bases from V and 6 bases from J, leaving 10 bases between. Germline V CDR1 and CDR2: KGHDR, SFDVKD. The CDR3 length is 13 residues. The CDR3 DNA is TGTGCCACCAGTGATAACAGGGTCGATGGCTACACCTTC. This gives the protein CATSDNRVDGYTF.

This clone was counted once. The chain combines TRBV10-3 with TRBJ1-2; TRBD1 agrees at 8 bases. The V gene end was trimmed by 6 bases and the J gene end by 6 bases; junction bases not matched to a gene: 6. Germline CDR1 ENHRY, CDR2 SYGVKD. The CDR3 consists of 13 residues. CDR3 sequence (DNA): TGTGCCATCAGGGCAGGGGGCAGCGATGGCTACACCTTC. This translates into CAIRAGGSDGYTF.

This chain uses TRBV4-3 with TRBJ2-7, with 8 nucleotides matching TRBD2. Germline loops: CDR1 LGHNA, CDR2 YSLEER. The CDR3 consists of 16 residues. J lost 2 bases, V lost 0 bases, and 6 bases had no gene match. The CDR3 protein is CASSQDTSGIPYEQYF. Here the CDR3 DNA reads TGCGCCAGCAGCCAAGATACTAGCGGAATTCCCTACGAGCAGTACTTC.

In its sample, this clone was seen once. The J gene is TRBJ2-3, the V gene TRBV5-4; D is ambiguous. This CDR3 is built from 16 residues. The V end was cut by 0 bases, the J end by 0 bases, with 11 bases between. CDR1 is SGHNT and CDR2 is YYREEE in the germline V gene (reference sequence). The CDR3 nucleotides are TGTGCCAGCAGCTTGGTTGTCGGTCTTAGCACAGATACGCAGTATTTT. This gives the protein CASSLVVGLSTDTQYF.

V is TRBV7-9 and J is TRBJ1-1, with D unresolved. This CDR3 contains 12 residues. The V gene's germline CDR1 is SEHNR and CDR2 FQNEAQ (reference sequence). Trimming left V 0 bases short and J 10 bases short, with 9 bases between. CDR3 in amino acids: CASSLAQEGAFF. CDR3 nucleotides: TGTGCCAGCAGCTTAGCGCAGGAAGGAGCTTTCTTT.